Below, 31 T cell receptor beta chains from the same sample are listed, as sequenced in a study of identifying expanded T cells in peripheral blood. Clones were sequenced by immunoSEQ multiplex PCR, and TCRdb holds only the in-frame ones, with some missing. The sample gives about 97,000 clones, around nine tenths of which show up once; approximately 17% is in the top ten. The sequenced sample consisted of blood. The receptors stem from a person aged 18 to 70 in good health.

The V gene is TRBV7-9, the J gene TRBJ2-3, with D possibly matching TRBD1 (6 bases). This CDR3 has 15 amino acids. V lost 0 bases and J 1 base, leaving 8 bases between the germline ends. Germline loops: CDR1 SEHNR, CDR2 FQNEAQ (reference sequence). CDR3 sequence (DNA): TGTGCCAGCAGCTTAGCGGGGGCTGGCACAGATACGCAGTATTTT. It specifies CASSLAGAGTDTQYF. The whole variable domain, remainder taken from reference TRBV7-9 and TRBJ2-3, is DTGVSQNPRHKITKRGQNVTFRCDPISEHNRLYWYRQTLGQGPEFLTYFQNEAQLEKSRLLSDRFSAERPKGSFSTLEIQRTEQGDSAMYLCASSLAGAGTDTQYFGPGTRLTVL.

The chain links TRBV7-9 to TRBJ2-3, with D unclear. Trimming cost V 5 bases and J 6 bases, with 15 bases left between them. This CDR3 region has 14 residues. Germline CDR1 is SEHNR and CDR2 is FQNEAQ (reference sequence). CDR3 amino acids: CASSLDQSADTQYF. As DNA, the CDR3 is TGTGCCAGCAGCCTTGACCAGTCCGCGGATACGCAGTATTTT.

J is TRBJ1-5 and V is TRBV4-1; TRBD1 matches at 8 bases. This CDR3 comprises 15 residues. V shed 1 base, J shed 9 bases, and the junction held 8 bases outside the gene matches. Germline-derived CDR1 and CDR2 are MGHRA and YSYEKL. CDR3 residues: CASSQATGQGRPQHF. The CDR3 DNA reads as TGCGCCAGCAGCCAAGCTACCGGACAGGGACGGCCCCAGCATTTT.

The gene calls are TRBV25-1 and TRBJ2-1; D is uncertain. This CDR3 region has 16 residues. Trimming removed 1 base from V and 4 bases from J, with 14 bases in between. Germline V gene sequence: CDR1 MGHDK, CDR2 SYGVNS. The CDR3 coding sequence is TGTGCCAGCAGTGAATCTGGGAAGGGAAGATACAATGAGCAGTTCTTC. It specifies CASSESGKGRYNEQFF.

This chain links TRBV28 with TRBJ1-3; D gene ambiguous. Germline values: CDR1 MDHEN, CDR2 SYDVKM. The germline V and J ends were trimmed by 7 bases and 1 base, with 14 bases remaining between them. The CDR3 spans 15 residues. The CDR3 sequence: CASTRERVSGNTIYF. The CDR3 nucleotides read TGTGCCAGCACCCGCGAGAGAGTATCTGGAAACACCATATATTTT.

The V and J genes are TRBV27 and TRBJ2-1, with D tentatively TRBD1 (6 bases). The CDR3 runs 14 residues. V was shortened by 3 bases and J by 2 bases, with 8 bases between the two germline ends. Germline CDR1 reads MNHEY; CDR2 reads SMNVEV (reference sequence). The CDR3, as DNA: TGTGCCAGCAGTTTCAGGGGACCCTACAATGAGCAGTTCTTC. This translates into CASSFRGPYNEQFF.

CDR3 sequence reads: CASSFQGQGSDTQYF. CDR3 DNA: TGCGCCAGCAGCTTCCAAGGACAGGGGTCAGATACGCAGTATTTT. The rearrangement joins TRBV5-1 to TRBJ2-3, with 9 bases that match TRBD1. In germline, CDR1 is SGHRS, CDR2 YFSETQ. The CDR3 spans 15 residues. With V trimmed by 2 bases and J by 4 bases, 5 bases remained unmatched.

V is TRBV5-5 and J is TRBJ1-6; no reliable D call. CDR3 size: 13 residues. Germline V lookup: CDR1 SGHKS, CDR2 YYEKEE (reference sequence). The V and J ends lost 0 bases and 9 bases respectively, with 7 bases between them. The CDR3 loop is CASSLVFSSPLHF. CDR3 DNA: TGTGCCAGCAGCTTGGTATTCTCTTCACCCCTCCACTTT.

The rearrangement joins TRBV6-6 to TRBJ2-7; 7 nucleotides match TRBD2. From germline, CDR1 is MNHNY and CDR2 SVGAGI (reference sequence). The V segment lost 0 bases and the J segment 3 bases; nucleotides outside the gene matches: 8. This CDR3 has 16 residues. The CDR3 loop is CASSYSGWRGSYEQYF. The CDR3 DNA sequence: TGTGCCAGCAGTTACTCCGGTTGGCGGGGGAGCTACGAGCAGTACTTC.

The rearrangement uses TRBV6-5 and TRBJ2-3; D is undetermined. Between the trimmed V and J ends, which lost 7 bases and 1 base, there was a span of 15 bases. Germline lookup yields CDR1 MNHEY and CDR2 SVGAGI. This CDR3 contains 15 residues. The CDR3 is CASKAPKLGTDTQYF. The DNA for the CDR3 is TGTGCCAGCAAGGCCCCCAAGCTTGGCACAGATACGCAGTATTTT.

The chain carries TRBV11-2 and TRBJ1-6; the D gene is possibly TRBD1 (5 bases). V was trimmed by 2 bases and J by 6 bases, leaving 14 bases between them. Germline V gene data show CDR1 as SGHAT and CDR2 as FQNNGV. CDR3 size: 16 residues. The CDR3 is CASSLTPPGPNSPLHF. The CDR3 coding sequence is TGTGCCAGCAGCTTAACACCCCCGGGACCTAATTCACCCCTCCACTTT.

The rearrangement links TRBV2 to TRBJ2-5; perhaps TRBD2 as D (6 bases). Trimming stripped 10 bases from V and 7 bases from J, with 13 bases between. The V gene's germline CDR1 is SNHLY and CDR2 FYNNEI. The CDR3 extends over 11 amino acids. The CDR3 nucleotides read TGTGCCACGGGCAGTAGCGGGACCCAGTACTTC. The encoded protein is CATGSSGTQYF.

This clone was counted between two and nine times. This chain links TRBV29-1 with TRBJ2-3; TRBD2 aligns across 7 bases. Germline V gene sequence: CDR1 SQVTM, CDR2 ANQGSEA. There are 14 residues in the CDR3. With V trimmed by 1 base and J by 4 bases, 5 bases remained unmatched. CDR3 loop: CSVEGGRGADTQYF. Here the CDR3 DNA reads TGCAGCGTTGAAGGGGGGAGGGGAGCAGATACGCAGTATTTT.

The CDR3 DNA reads as TGTGCCAGTAGTATAGCCGCTACCGGGGAGCTGTTTTTT. It encodes CASSIAATGELFF. V and J are TRBV19 and TRBJ2-2, with no clear D. CDR1 is LNHDA, CDR2 SQIVND, per germline (reference sequence). The CDR3 covers 13 residues. V lost 1 base and J 5 bases, leaving 5 bases between the germline ends.

The chain uses TRBV7-6 and TRBJ1-2; D is possibly TRBD1 (6 bases). Germline CDR1 and CDR2: SGHVS and FNYEAQ. CDR3 length: 12 residues. V gave up 2 bases and J gave up 6 bases, with 7 bases separating them. Here the CDR3 DNA reads TGTGCCAGCAGCTTACAGGGGAATGGCTACACCTTC. Residues: CASSLQGNGYTF.

The CDR3 DNA is TGTGCCAGCTCACGAGGAGAAAATTCACCCCTCCACTTT. Its translation: CASSRGENSPLHF. The chain employs TRBV18 and TRBJ1-6; D is undetermined. Per the germline V gene, CDR1 is KGHSH and CDR2 is LQKENI. The CDR3 is 13 residues long. Deletions cut 4 bases from V and 7 bases from J, with 8 bases between.

The chain is built from TRBV10-3 and TRBJ2-5; D assignment may be TRBD1 or TRBD2 (5 bases each). Germline-derived CDR1 and CDR2 are ENHRY and SYGVKD. The CDR3 length is 13 residues. V dropped 4 bases and J dropped 1 base, with 7 bases sitting between them. CDR3 amino acids: CAISGGIQETQYF. The CDR3 nucleotides are TGTGCCATCAGTGGGGGGATCCAAGAGACCCAGTACTTC.

This sequence joins TRBV13 and TRBJ2-5; D unresolved. Trimming cost V 2 bases and J 0 bases, with 7 bases left between them. CDR1 and CDR2 (germline): PRHDT, FYEKMQ (reference sequence). This CDR3 has 14 residues. In nucleotides, the CDR3 is TGTGCCAGCAGCTTAAAGGAGAACCAAGAGACCCAGTACTTC. The encoded protein is CASSLKENQETQYF. The full variable domain, completed using reference TRBV13 and TRBJ2-5, is AAGVIQSPRHLIKEKRETATLKCYPIPRHDTVYWYQQGPGQDPQFLISFYEKMQSDKGSIPDRFSAQQFSDYHSELNMSSLELGDSALYFCASSLKENQETQYFGPGTRLLVL.

For the CDR3, the DNA is TGCGCCAGCAGTGGACAGGGATCCTATGCTGAAGCTTTCTTT. This gives the protein CASSGQGSYAEAFF. The chain uses TRBV10-1 and TRBJ1-1; 7 nucleotides line up with TRBD1. V trimming: 4 bases; J trimming: 6 bases; junction bases outside the gene matches: 8. Germline values: CDR1 WNHNN, CDR2 SYGVQD (reference sequence). The CDR3 runs 14 residues.

The chain recombines TRBV5-1 with TRBJ2-1, with a tentative D call TRBD2 (7 bases). Germline-derived CDR1 and CDR2 are SGHRS and YFSETQ. This CDR3 region has 18 residues. V lost 0 bases and J 4 bases, leaving 20 bases between the germline ends. CDR3 bases: TGCGCCAGCAGCTTGGCGGGGGGCCATTCGGCGGATTACAATGAGCAGTTCTTC. It encodes CASSLAGGHSADYNEQFF.

This clone was recorded once. V usage is TRBV11-2 and J usage is TRBJ2-3, with TRBD1 matching over 8 bases. V lost 1 base to trimming and J lost 4 bases; unmatched junction nucleotides: 4. CDR1 and CDR2 from the germline V gene are SGHAT and FQNNGV. This CDR3 has 15 amino acids. The CDR3 sequence is CASSLGTGKADTQYF. The CDR3 DNA reads TGTGCCAGCAGCTTAGGGACAGGGAAGGCAGATACGCAGTATTTT.

The V and J genes are TRBV4-1 and TRBJ2-2; D perhaps matches TRBD2 (5 bases). With 0 bases removed from V and 5 bases from J, the gap between germline ends came to 10 bases. CDR3 size: 15 residues. The V gene's germline CDR1 is MGHRA and CDR2 YSYEKL. CDR3 protein: CASSQEQAVTGELFF. CDR3 nucleotides: TGCGCCAGCAGCCAAGAACAAGCGGTTACCGGGGAGCTGTTTTTT.

This clone was observed once. The chain is built from TRBV5-5 and TRBJ2-2, with 7 bases lining up with TRBD1. This CDR3 is 15 amino acids long. Unmatched junction bases numbered 2, after V lost 3 bases and J lost 0 bases. Germline loops: CDR1 SGHKS, CDR2 YYEKEE (reference sequence). The CDR3 reads CASSYRGSNTGELFF. The DNA for the CDR3 is TGTGCCAGCAGCTACAGGGGTTCGAACACCGGGGAGCTGTTTTTT.

The V call is TRBV7-9, the J call TRBJ2-2; D is ambiguous. This CDR3 contains 15 residues. Trimming removed 2 bases at V and 4 bases at J, with 11 bases between. The germline CDR1 and CDR2 sequences are SEHNR and FQNEAQ (reference sequence). CDR3 protein: CASSLISRSTGELFF. CDR3 in DNA: TGTGCCAGCAGCTTAATTTCCCGGAGCACCGGGGAGCTGTTTTTT.

This clone was picked up one time. The CDR3 loop reads CASSLGLAGFDEQFF. The CDR3 bases are TGCGCCAGCAGCTTGGGGCTAGCGGGTTTCGATGAGCAGTTCTTC. The chain employs TRBV5-1 and TRBJ2-1; 8 bases align to TRBD2. The CDR3 is 15 residues long. In germline, CDR1 is SGHRS, CDR2 YFSETQ. V lost 0 bases, J lost 8 bases, and 7 bases stayed unmatched.

The chain recombines TRBV29-1 with TRBJ2-3, with D unclear. The CDR3 sequence is 12 residues long. Germline V gene data show CDR1 as SQVTM and CDR2 as ANQGSEA. Trimming stripped 6 bases from V and 0 bases from J, with 7 bases between. CDR3 sequence (DNA): TGCAGCGTCAGCCCTAGCACAGATACGCAGTATTTT. It encodes CSVSPSTDTQYF.

The chain carries TRBV27 and TRBJ1-1; TRBD1 might be the D (5 bases). CDR3 length: 14 residues. Trimming took 9 bases from V and 3 from J, leaving 17 bases between them. The germline gives CDR1 MNHEY, CDR2 SMNVEV (reference sequence). The CDR3, as DNA: TGTGCCAGTCCGGAGCCTGGGGCCCACACTGAAGCTTTCTTT. Protein sequence: CASPEPGAHTEAFF.

This chain connects TRBV7-9 to TRBJ2-1, with 7 bases that match TRBD2. Germline CDR1 reads SEHNR; CDR2 reads FQNEAQ (reference sequence). The CDR3 contains 15 residues. V lost 2 bases, J lost 5 bases, and 6 bases stayed unmatched. Here the CDR3 reads CASSLPRGSNNEQFF. CDR3 DNA: TGTGCCAGCAGCTTACCGCGGGGGTCAAACAATGAGCAGTTCTTC.

The rearrangement uses TRBV7-9 and TRBJ1-1, with D tentatively TRBD1 (6 bases). Trimming left V 8 bases short and J 5 bases short, with 18 bases between. Germline lookup yields CDR1 SEHNR and CDR2 FQNEAQ (reference sequence). This CDR3 has 14 residues. The CDR3, as DNA: TGTGCCAGCGTTACACTCGTAGGGGGGACTGAAGCTTTCTTT. Amino acid sequence: CASVTLVGGTEAFF.

The CDR3 sequence is CASGGQPGNTIYF. The CDR3 nucleotides are TGCGCCAGCGGCGGACAGCCTGGAAACACCATATATTTT. The rearrangement uses TRBV5-1 and TRBJ1-3; perhaps TRBD1 as D (6 bases). V was shortened by 7 bases and J by 2 bases, with 10 bases between the two germline ends. Germline V lookup: CDR1 SGHRS, CDR2 YFSETQ. CDR3 length: 13 residues.

The V call is TRBV7-9, the J call TRBJ2-7; D is tentatively TRBD1 or TRBD2 (7 bases each). The CDR3 is 12 residues long. Germline V lookup: CDR1 SEHNR, CDR2 FQNEAQ (reference sequence). Deletions cut 9 bases from V and 3 bases from J, with 12 bases between. The CDR3 loop reads CASDREGYEQYF. Written as DNA, the CDR3 is TGTGCCAGTGACAGGGAGGGCTACGAGCAGTACTTC.